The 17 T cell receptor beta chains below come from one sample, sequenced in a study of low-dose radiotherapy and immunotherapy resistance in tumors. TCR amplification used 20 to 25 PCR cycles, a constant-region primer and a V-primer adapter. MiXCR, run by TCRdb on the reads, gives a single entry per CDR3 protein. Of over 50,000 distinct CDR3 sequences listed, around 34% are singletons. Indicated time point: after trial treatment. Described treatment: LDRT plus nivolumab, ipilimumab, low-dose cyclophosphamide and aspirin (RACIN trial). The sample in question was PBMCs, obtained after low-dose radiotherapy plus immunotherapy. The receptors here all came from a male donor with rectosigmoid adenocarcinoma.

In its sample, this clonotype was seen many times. The CDR3 region has the DNA TGCAGCGTTGTTTTCAGGCAGGCGAACACTGAAGCTTTCTTT. Its translation: CSVVFRQANTEAFF. The chain is built from TRBV29-1 and TRBJ1-1; the D is unclear. The CDR3 runs to 14 residues. V lost 4 bases to trimming and J lost 1 base, with 13 bases between them. CDR1 SQVTM and CDR2 ANQGSEA come from the germline V gene.

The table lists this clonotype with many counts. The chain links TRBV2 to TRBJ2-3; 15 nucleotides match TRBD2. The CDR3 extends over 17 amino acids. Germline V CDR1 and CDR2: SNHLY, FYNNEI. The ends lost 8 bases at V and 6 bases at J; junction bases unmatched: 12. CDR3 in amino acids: CASPAGTSGGRADTQYF. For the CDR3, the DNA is TGTGCCAGCCCTGCCGGGACTAGCGGGGGGCGGGCCGATACGCAGTATTTT.

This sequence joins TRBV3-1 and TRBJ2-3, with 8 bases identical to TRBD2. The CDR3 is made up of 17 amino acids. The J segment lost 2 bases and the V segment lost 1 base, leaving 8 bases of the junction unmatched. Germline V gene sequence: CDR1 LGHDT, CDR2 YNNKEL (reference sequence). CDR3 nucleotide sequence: TGTGCCAGCAGCCAAGGACGGGGGGGAGTAACCACAGATACGCAGTATTTT. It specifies CASSQGRGGVTTDTQYF.

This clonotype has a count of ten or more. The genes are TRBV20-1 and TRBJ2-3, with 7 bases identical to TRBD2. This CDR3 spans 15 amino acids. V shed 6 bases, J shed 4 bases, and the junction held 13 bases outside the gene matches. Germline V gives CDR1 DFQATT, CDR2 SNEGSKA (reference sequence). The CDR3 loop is CSAVTSASIPDTQYF. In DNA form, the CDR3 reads TGCAGTGCAGTTACTAGCGCGAGTATTCCAGATACGCAGTATTTT.

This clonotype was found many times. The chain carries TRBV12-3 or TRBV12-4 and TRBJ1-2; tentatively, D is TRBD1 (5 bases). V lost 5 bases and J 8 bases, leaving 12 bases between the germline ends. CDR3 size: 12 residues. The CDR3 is CASSPGRLGYTF. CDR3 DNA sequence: TGTGCCAGCAGTCCGGGACGCCTAGGCTACACCTTC.

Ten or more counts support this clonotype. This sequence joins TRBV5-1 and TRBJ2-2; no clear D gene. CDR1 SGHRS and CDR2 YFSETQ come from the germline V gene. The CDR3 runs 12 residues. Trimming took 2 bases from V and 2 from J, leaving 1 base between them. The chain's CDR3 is CASSFNTGELFF. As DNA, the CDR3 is TGCGCCAGCAGCTTCAACACCGGGGAGCTGTTTTTT.

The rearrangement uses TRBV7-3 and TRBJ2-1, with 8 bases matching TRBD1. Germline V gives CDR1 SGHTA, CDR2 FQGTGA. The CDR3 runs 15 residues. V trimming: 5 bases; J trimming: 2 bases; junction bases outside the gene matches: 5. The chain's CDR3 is CASSPEGQAYNEQFF. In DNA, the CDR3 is TGTGCCAGCAGCCCGGAGGGACAGGCCTACAATGAGCAGTTCTTC.

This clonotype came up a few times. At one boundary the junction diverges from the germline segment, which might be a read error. CDR3 nucleotides: TGTGCCAGCAGCTTGCCCCGATTCTATGGCTACACCTTC. Translated, it gives CASSLPRFYGYTF. The chain combines TRBV5-3 with TRBJ1-2; D unclear. TRBV5-3 is noted as an ORF with a role that remains uncertain. This CDR3 is built from 13 residues.

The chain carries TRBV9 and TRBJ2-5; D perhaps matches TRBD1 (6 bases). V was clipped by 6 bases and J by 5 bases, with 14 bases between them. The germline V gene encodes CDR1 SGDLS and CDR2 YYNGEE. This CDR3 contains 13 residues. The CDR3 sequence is CASNSGQWETQYF. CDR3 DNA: TGTGCCAGCAACAGTGGACAGTGGGAGACCCAGTACTTC.

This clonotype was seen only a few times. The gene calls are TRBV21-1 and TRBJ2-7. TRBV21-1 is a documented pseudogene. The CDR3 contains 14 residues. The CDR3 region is CASSKYGQAMEQYF. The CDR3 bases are TGTGCCAGCAGCAAATATGGGCAGGCGATGGAGCAGTACTTC.

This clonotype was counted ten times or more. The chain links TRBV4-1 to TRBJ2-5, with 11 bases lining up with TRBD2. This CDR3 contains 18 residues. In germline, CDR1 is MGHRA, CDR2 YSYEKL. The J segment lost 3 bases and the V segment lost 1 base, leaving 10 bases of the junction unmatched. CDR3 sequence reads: CASSQAVAGGLSEETQYF. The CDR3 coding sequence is TGCGCCAGCAGCCAAGCGGTAGCGGGGGGGCTAAGTGAAGAGACCCAGTACTTC.

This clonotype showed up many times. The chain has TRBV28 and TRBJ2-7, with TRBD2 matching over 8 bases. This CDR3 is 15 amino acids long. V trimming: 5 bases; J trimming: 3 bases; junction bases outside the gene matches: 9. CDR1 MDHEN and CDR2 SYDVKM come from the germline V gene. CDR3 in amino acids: CASSPAVAGYYEQYF. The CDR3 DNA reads TGTGCCAGCAGTCCAGCCGTAGCGGGGTACTACGAGCAGTACTTC.

The DNA for the CDR3 is TGTGCCAGTAGTCGCCGGGACGGACGGAATCAGCCCCAGCATTTT. Its translation: CASSRRDGRNQPQHF. The gene calls are TRBV19 and TRBJ1-5; a weak D match, TRBD1 (5 bases). The CDR3 length is 15 residues. Germline V CDR1 and CDR2: LNHDA, SQIVND (reference sequence). V lost 5 bases, J lost 4 bases, and 15 bases lay in between.

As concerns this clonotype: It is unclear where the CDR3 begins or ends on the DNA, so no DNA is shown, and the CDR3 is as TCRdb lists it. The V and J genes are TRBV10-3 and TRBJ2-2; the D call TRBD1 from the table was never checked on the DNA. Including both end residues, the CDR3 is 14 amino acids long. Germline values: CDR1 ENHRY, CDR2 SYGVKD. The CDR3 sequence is CATQDRGTGELFFF.

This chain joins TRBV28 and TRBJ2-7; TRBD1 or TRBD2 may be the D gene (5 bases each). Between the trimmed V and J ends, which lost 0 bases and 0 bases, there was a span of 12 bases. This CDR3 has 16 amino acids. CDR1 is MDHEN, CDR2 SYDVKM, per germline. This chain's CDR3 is CASSLWGTSSSYEQYF. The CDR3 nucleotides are TGTGCCAGCAGTTTATGGGGGACGTCCAGCTCCTACGAGCAGTACTTC.

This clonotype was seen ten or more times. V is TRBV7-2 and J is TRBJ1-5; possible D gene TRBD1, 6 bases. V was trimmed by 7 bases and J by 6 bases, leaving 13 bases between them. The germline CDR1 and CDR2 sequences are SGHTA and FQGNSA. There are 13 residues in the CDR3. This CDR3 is CASTGQRGQPQHF. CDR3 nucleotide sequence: TGTGCCAGCACAGGACAGCGGGGTCAGCCCCAGCATTTT.

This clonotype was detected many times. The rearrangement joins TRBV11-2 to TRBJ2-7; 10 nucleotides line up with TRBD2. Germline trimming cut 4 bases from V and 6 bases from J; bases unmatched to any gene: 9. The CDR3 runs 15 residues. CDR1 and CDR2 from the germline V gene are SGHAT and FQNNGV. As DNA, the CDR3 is TGTGCCAGCAGCTCCCTAGCGGGGGTCCTTCTCGAGCAGTACTTC. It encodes CASSSLAGVLLEQYF.